Listed below are T cell receptor beta chains from one sample, sequenced in a study of T-cell memory formation after mild COVID-19. One entry per CDR3 protein, called by TCRdb with MiXCR from the 5' RACE reads. Here the sample spans just under 550,000 distinct CDR3 sequences, over 20% being singletons. Sequenced sample: PBMCs or a T cell subset sorted from them (not recorded which). The receptors were gathered from an adult woman who had mild COVID-19 (a few samples of this study predate the infection). Cell type and time point are not known. CDR3s include the opening cysteine and the closing phenylalanine or tryptophan. A D gene is named only where the DNA matches it firmly. Size values are once, few and many counts, or a class for expanded clones, and some rows have none.

D gene	V gene	J gene	clone size	CDR3 DNA	CDR3 protein
-	TRBV7-2	TRBJ1-2	few	TGTGCCAGCAGCTTAGTTCTGGCAGCCCTAAACTATGGCTACACCTTC	CASSLVLAALNYGYTF
TRBD1	TRBV29-1	TRBJ2-7	few	TGCAGCGTTGAAGGAACCGGGACAGGGGGTATCGACGAGCAGTACTTC	CSVEGTGTGGIDEQYF
TRBD2	TRBV5-1	TRBJ2-7	many	TGCGCCAGCAGCGGGTCCGGGACTAGCTCCTACGAGCAGTACTTC	CASSGSGTSSYEQYF
TRBD1	TRBV24-1	TRBJ2-3	-	TGTGCCACCAGTGCCCCTGGACAGGGCTCAGATACGCAGTATTTT	CATSAPGQGSDTQYF
-	TRBV24-1	TRBJ1-2	-	TGTGCCACCAGTGATTCCCCGGGCCGCTATGGCTACACCTTC	CATSDSPGRYGYTF
-	TRBV4-2	TRBJ2-1	few	TGTGCCAGCAGCCCCGTTGGGTTGTACGGGGGGACAGGTCCCAATGAGCAGTTCTTC	CASSPVGLYGGTGPNEQFF
TRBD1	TRBV9	TRBJ2-2	-	TGTGCCAGCAGCCCGACAACTGGACAGGCGAACACCGGGGAGCTGTTTTTT	CASSPTTGQANTGELFF
TRBD1	TRBV7-8	TRBJ1-5	few	TGTGCCAGCAGCGCCACAGGGGTGAGATATCAGCCCCAGCATTTT	CASSATGVRYQPQHF
TRBD1	TRBV27	TRBJ2-3	-	TGTGCCAGCAGCTTCAGGGGGCCTACAGATACGCAGTATTTT	CASSFRGPTDTQYF
-	TRBV18	TRBJ2-4	few	TGTGCCAGCTCACCTACGGGCAAAAACATTCAGTACTTC	CASSPTGKNIQYF
TRBD2	TRBV27	TRBJ2-1	few	TGTGCCAGCAGTTTTACCCCCCCTAGCGGGAACAATGAGCAGTTCTTC	CASSFTPPSGNNEQFF